The entry below describes one TCR beta chain. The antigen remains unidentified. This CDR3 has 16 residues. V dropped 5 bases and J dropped 5; count of bases not matched to a gene: 13. Germline-derived CDR1 and CDR2 are MDHEN and SYDVKM. The sample belongs to a study of cytomegalovirus exposure and HLA in healthy donors. Study-wide points: For TCR beta chains, V- and J-gene trimming was later linked to a missense DCLRE1C variant. Most TCR sequences proved rare, with some public TCRs found in many donors.

Researchers ran the PCR with 60 Vbeta and 13 Jbeta primers. Some clones are missing from TCRdb's copy, which holds only in-frame ones; the method was immunoSEQ multiplex PCR. Here the sample spans 150,000 to 190,000 clones, around 83% being singletons. V usage is TRBV28 and J usage is TRBJ2-3, with 7 bases identical to TRBD2. The clonotype comes from a woman between 18 and 29 years old in good health and CMV-seronegative. The sample comprised PBMCs. The CDR3 region has the DNA TGTGCCAGCAGTGGAGTGCTGCGGGAGCCCATAGATACGCAGTATTTT. Translating it yields CASSGVLREPIDTQYF.